This passage covers 19 T cell receptor beta chains from one sample sequenced in a study of blood T cell repertoires in COVID-19. Assay used: immunoSEQ multiplex PCR; TCRdb lists only in-frame clones, some missing. The sample lists roughly 150,000 clones; 75% to 85% were seen once. The sequenced sample was peripheral blood. The receptors were gathered from a woman in her 50s with acute or convalescent COVID-19.

The chain carries TRBV6-5 and TRBJ2-2; 10 nucleotides match TRBD2. J gave up 4 bases and V 8 bases, and 7 bases lay outside the gene matches. Germline V gene data show CDR1 as MNHEY and CDR2 as SVGAGI. This CDR3 comprises 15 residues. The CDR3 here is CASASVAGGTGELFF. The CDR3 DNA is TGTGCCAGCGCCTCCGTAGCGGGGGGCACCGGGGAGCTGTTTTTT.

V is TRBV6-6 and J is TRBJ1-2, with D perhaps TRBD1 (5 bases). Germline V lookup: CDR1 MNHNY, CDR2 SVGAGI (reference sequence). The CDR3 is 14 residues long. Deletions cut 8 bases from V and 4 bases from J, with 17 bases between. DNA of the CDR3: TGTGCCAGCCTAACGAGTTGGACAAGCTATGGCTACACCTTC. It codes for CASLTSWTSYGYTF.

The chain recombines TRBV11-1 with TRBJ1-1; possible D gene TRBD1, 6 bases. Trimming shortened V by 3 bases and J by 6 bases, and 11 bases separated the two germline ends. The CDR3 is 13 residues long. Germline V gene lookup returns CDR1 SGHAT and CDR2 FQDESV (reference sequence). CDR3 bases: TGTGCCAGCAGCTTCACAGGGAAAGCTGAAGCTTTCTTT. Protein sequence: CASSFTGKAEAFF.

This chain joins TRBV28 and TRBJ1-4, with TRBD1 matching over 11 bases. The CDR3 extends over 15 amino acids. Looked up from germline, CDR1 is MDHEN and CDR2 is SYDVKM. J gave up 3 bases and V 6 bases, and 3 bases lay outside the gene matches. CDR3 residues: CASRGQGAPNEKLFF. Written as DNA, the CDR3 is TGTGCCAGCAGAGGACAGGGGGCCCCTAATGAAAAACTGTTTTTT.

J is TRBJ1-2 and V is TRBV5-5, with D uncertain. Germline CDR1 and CDR2: SGHKS and YYEKEE (reference sequence). The CDR3 is made up of 15 amino acids. Trimming left V 4 bases short and J 4 bases short, with 17 bases between. The CDR3 DNA reads TGTGCCAGCAGCCTCGACATCCTCGATGTCTATGGCTACACCTTC. Residues: CASSLDILDVYGYTF.

This clone was picked up one time. This chain joins TRBV5-1 and TRBJ2-7; D is possibly TRBD1 (5 bases). Germline CDR1 SGHRS, CDR2 YFSETQ. V dropped 6 bases and J dropped 2 bases, with 18 bases sitting between them. CDR3 length: 15 residues. The CDR3 DNA reads TGCGCCAGCAACACAGGAATAGGGGCCCCCTACGAGCAGTACTTC. It specifies CASNTGIGAPYEQYF.

In its sample, this clone was seen once. The CDR3 spells CAWTGGRAYEQYF. The CDR3 DNA reads TGTGCCTGGACGGGCGGGAGAGCTTACGAGCAGTACTTC. This sequence joins TRBV5-4 and TRBJ2-7; 7 bases align to TRBD2. CDR3 length: 13 residues. V shed 10 bases and J 4 bases; nucleotides not matched to a gene: 11. Germline V gene lookup returns CDR1 SGHNT and CDR2 YYREEE (reference sequence).

This chain joins TRBV28 and TRBJ1-1, with a weak D call TRBD1 (5 bases). The V end lost 5 bases, the J end lost 4 bases, and 11 bases lay between the germline ends. The CDR3 runs 13 residues. Germline V gene data show CDR1 as MDHEN and CDR2 as SYDVKM. CDR3 coding DNA: TGTGCCAGCAGTCCGGCGGGGGGCACTGAAGCTTTCTTT. Protein: CASSPAGGTEAFF.

A remark on this clone: The sample carries other DNA sequences with the same CDR3. The CDR3 nucleotides read TGTGCCAGCAGCTCCGGACAGGGTTTCTACGAGCAGTACTTC. This encodes CASSSGQGFYEQYF. The genes are TRBV7-9 and TRBJ2-7, with 8 bases lining up with TRBD1. J gave up 3 bases and V 4 bases, and 5 bases lay outside the gene matches. Germline CDR1 reads SEHNR; CDR2 reads FQNEAQ (reference sequence). The CDR3 extends over 14 amino acids.

The chain recombines TRBV5-1 with TRBJ2-1; 9 bases map to TRBD2. Germline CDR1 SGHRS, CDR2 YFSETQ. The CDR3 runs 15 residues. V shed 2 bases and J 3 bases; nucleotides not matched to a gene: 3. CDR3 loop: CASSLLAGGYNEQFF. The CDR3 coding sequence is TGCGCCAGCAGCTTACTAGCGGGTGGCTACAATGAGCAGTTCTTC.

The rearrangement uses TRBV11-2 and TRBJ1-2; possibly TRBD1 for D (6 bases). The CDR3 is made up of 15 amino acids. The germline V and J ends were trimmed by 5 bases and 0 bases, with 13 bases remaining between them. The germline V gene encodes CDR1 SGHAT and CDR2 FQNNGV. The CDR3 region is CASSARQEANYGYTF. For the CDR3, the DNA is TGTGCCAGCAGCGCCCGACAGGAAGCTAACTATGGCTACACCTTC.

The chain couples TRBV6-2 or TRBV6-3 to TRBJ1-5; 11 bases agree with TRBD1. Germline CDR1 reads MNHEY; CDR2 reads SVGEGT. Trimming removed 5 bases from V and 4 bases from J; junction bases left unmatched: 7. CDR3 length: 16 residues. The CDR3 DNA reads TGTGCCAGCAGTAAAGGACAGGGGGCTTGGAATCAGCCCCAGCATTTT. The encoded protein is CASSKGQGAWNQPQHF.

The rearrangement links TRBV18 to TRBJ2-3, with TRBD1 identical over 9 bases. The CDR3 consists of 15 residues. Per germline, CDR1 KGHSH and CDR2 LQKENI. V lost 5 bases, J lost 6 bases, and 9 bases stayed unmatched. CDR3 DNA sequence: TGTGCCAGCTCAGATCGACAGGGGGGGCAGGATACGCAGTATTTT. Translating it yields CASSDRQGGQDTQYF.

CDR3 protein: CSVAGLAHEQYF. The CDR3 region has the DNA TGCAGCGTCGCGGGACTAGCCCACGAGCAGTACTTC. The genes are TRBV29-1 and TRBJ2-7; 9 nucleotides line up with TRBD2. CDR1 SQVTM and CDR2 ANQGSEA come from the germline V gene. The V segment lost 6 bases and the J segment 5 bases; nucleotides outside the gene matches: 5. The CDR3 contains 12 residues.

The V gene is TRBV5-4, the J gene TRBJ1-2; D might be TRBD1 (5 bases). The CDR3 has 13 amino acids. Germline V gives CDR1 SGHNT, CDR2 YYREEE (reference sequence). Trimming took 2 bases from V and 4 from J, leaving 9 bases between them. CDR3 amino acids: CASSFDSLYGYTF. The CDR3 DNA is TGTGCCAGCAGCTTTGACAGCCTCTATGGCTACACCTTC.

This clone occurred once. The chain uses TRBV5-4 and TRBJ2-3, with TRBD2 matching 12 bases. V lost 0 bases, J lost 3 bases, and 2 bases stayed unmatched. This CDR3 has 16 amino acids. Germline V lookup: CDR1 SGHNT, CDR2 YYREEE (reference sequence). The CDR3 spells CASSLGLAGETDTQYF. As DNA, the CDR3 is TGTGCCAGCAGCTTGGGACTAGCGGGGGAGACAGATACGCAGTATTTT. The full variable domain, rest sourced from reference TRBV5-4 and TRBJ2-3, is ETGVTQSPTHLIKTRGQQVTLRCSSQSGHNTVSWYQQALGQGPQFIFQYYREEENGRGNFPPRFSGLQFPNYSSELNVNALELDDSALYLCASSLGLAGETDTQYFGPGTRLTVL.

This sequence joins TRBV25-1 and TRBJ2-1, with 9 bases lining up with TRBD1. This CDR3 is 15 amino acids long. The V and J ends lost 1 base and 6 bases, in that order; junction bases with no gene match: 4. From germline, CDR1 is MGHDK and CDR2 SYGVNS. For the CDR3, the DNA is TGTGCCAGCAGTGAATTAGGGACAGGGCCCAATGAGCAGTTCTTC. This translates into CASSELGTGPNEQFF.

The chain is built from TRBV5-8 and TRBJ1-2, with a weak D call TRBD1 (5 bases). Germline-derived CDR1 and CDR2 are SGHTS and YDEGEE. The CDR3 is 15 residues long. Trimming removed 2 bases from V and 4 bases from J, with 15 bases in between. Here the CDR3 reads CASSFVPREVYGYTF. The CDR3 nucleotides are TGTGCCAGCAGCTTCGTTCCCAGGGAAGTCTATGGCTACACCTTC.

The rearrangement joins TRBV28 to TRBJ2-7; TRBD1 agrees at 7 bases. CDR1 is MDHEN and CDR2 is SYDVKM in the germline V gene. The CDR3 length is 17 residues. With V trimmed by 4 bases and J by 4 bases, 16 bases remained unmatched. The CDR3 spells CASSSSYPGTAFYEQYF. CDR3 DNA sequence: TGTGCCAGCAGTTCCTCCTATCCAGGGACAGCATTTTACGAGCAGTACTTC. The full variable domain, in which reference TRBV28 and TRBJ2-7 provide the parts outside the CDR3, is DVKVTQSSRYLVKRTGEKVFLECVQDMDHENMFWYRQDPGLGLRLIYFSYDVKMKEKGDIPEGYSVSREKKERFSLILESASTNQTSMYLCASSSSYPGTAFYEQYFGPGTRLTVT.